The clone carrying this T cell receptor (beta chain) was seen more than once but under ten times. Trimming cost V 1 base and J 3 bases, with 13 bases left between them. The CDR3 has 15 amino acids. Germline CDR1 is LNHDA and CDR2 is SQIVND (reference sequence). The sample belongs to a study of blood T cell repertoires in COVID-19. As for the study in general: T cells, B-cell-depleted T cells, or PBMCs supplied cDNA or gDNA.

Per the original data handling: Nucleated cell counts were estimated from reference gene primer amplification. Profiled with immunoSEQ multiplex PCR; TCRdb holds only in-frame clones, not every one. Clone size and V and J calls were adopted from that table, with D and trimming inferred from the DNA. The sample carries approximately 260,000 clones, around 88% recorded once. Participants, about 18 to 90 years old, spanned 24 US areas. Assignment of participants to cohorts was predicated upon participant-reported clinical history. The specimen was PBMCs or T cells enriched from blood (not recorded which). The sequence was obtained from a woman in her thirties or forties with acute COVID-19. This chain uses TRBV19 with TRBJ2-7; possible D gene TRBD1, 7 bases. The CDR3 DNA reads as TGTGCCAGTAGTATAGTGGCAGGGGGACTCTACGAGCAGTACTTC. Its protein product is CASSIVAGGLYEQYF.